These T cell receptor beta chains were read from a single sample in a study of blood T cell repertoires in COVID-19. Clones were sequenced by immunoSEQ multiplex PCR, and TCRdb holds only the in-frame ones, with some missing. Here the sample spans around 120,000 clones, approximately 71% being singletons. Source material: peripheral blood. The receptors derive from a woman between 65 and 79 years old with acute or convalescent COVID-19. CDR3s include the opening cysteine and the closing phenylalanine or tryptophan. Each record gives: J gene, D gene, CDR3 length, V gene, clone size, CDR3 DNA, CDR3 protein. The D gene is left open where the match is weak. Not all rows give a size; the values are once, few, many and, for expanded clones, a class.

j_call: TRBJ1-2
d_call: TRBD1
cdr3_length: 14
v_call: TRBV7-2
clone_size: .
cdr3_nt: TGTGCCAGCAGCTTAGCTGGGACAGACCATGGCTACACCTTC
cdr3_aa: CASSLAGTDHGYTF

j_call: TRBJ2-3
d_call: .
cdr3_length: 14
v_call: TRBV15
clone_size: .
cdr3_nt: TGTGCCACCAGCCGCCGCGGGCCCACAGATACGCAGTATTTT
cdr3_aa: CATSRRGPTDTQYF

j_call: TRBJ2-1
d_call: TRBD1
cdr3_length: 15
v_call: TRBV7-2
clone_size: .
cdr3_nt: TGTGCCAGCAGTAGAGAGGGACAGGGTGACAATGAGCAGTTCTTC
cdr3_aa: CASSREGQGDNEQFF

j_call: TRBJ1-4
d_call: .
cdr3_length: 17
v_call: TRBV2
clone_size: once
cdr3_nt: TGTGCCAGCAGCGGAGAAAGACAGGACCCAACTAATGAAAAACTGTTTTTT
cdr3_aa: CASSGERQDPTNEKLFF

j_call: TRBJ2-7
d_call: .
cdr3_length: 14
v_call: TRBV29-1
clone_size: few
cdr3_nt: TGCAGCGTTGCGGGAAGCCCATCCTCCTACGAGCAGTACTTC
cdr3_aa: CSVAGSPSSYEQYF

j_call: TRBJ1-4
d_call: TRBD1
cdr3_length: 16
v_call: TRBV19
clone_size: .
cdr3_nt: TGTGCCAGTAGTATACCACAAAGGGGGCGCTTAGAAAAACTGTTTTTT
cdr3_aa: CASSIPQRGRLEKLFF

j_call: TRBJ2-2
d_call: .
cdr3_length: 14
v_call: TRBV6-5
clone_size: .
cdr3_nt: TGTGCCAGCAGTTATCCGGGGGACACCGGGGAGCTGTTTTTT
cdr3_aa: CASSYPGDTGELFF

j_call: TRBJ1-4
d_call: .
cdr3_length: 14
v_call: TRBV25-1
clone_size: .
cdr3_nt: TGTGCCAGCCTCCCTGGGGGAGGTGTAGGAAAACTGTTTTTT
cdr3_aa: CASLPGGGVGKLFF

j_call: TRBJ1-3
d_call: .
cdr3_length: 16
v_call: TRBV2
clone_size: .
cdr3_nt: TGTGCCAGCAGTGAACTGACAGCTATCGCTGGAAACACCATATATTTT
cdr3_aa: CASSELTAIAGNTIYF

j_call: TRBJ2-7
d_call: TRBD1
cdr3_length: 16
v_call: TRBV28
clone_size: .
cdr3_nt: TGTGCCAGCAGCCCGCTCACCGGGACAGGGTTTAACGAGCAGTACTTC
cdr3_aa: CASSPLTGTGFNEQYF

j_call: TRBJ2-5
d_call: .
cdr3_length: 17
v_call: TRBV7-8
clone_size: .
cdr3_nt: TGTGCCAGCAGCTTAGGGTTTAGCGCTAGACTGGGAGAGACCCAGTACTTC
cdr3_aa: CASSLGFSARLGETQYF

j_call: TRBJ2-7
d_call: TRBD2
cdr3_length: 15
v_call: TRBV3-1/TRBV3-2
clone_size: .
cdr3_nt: TGTGCCAGCAGCCAAGGGGCGGGAGGGCCGGTCGAGCAGTACTTC
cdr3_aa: CASSQGAGGPVEQYF

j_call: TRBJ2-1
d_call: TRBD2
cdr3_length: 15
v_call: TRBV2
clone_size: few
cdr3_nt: TGTGCCAGCAGTGTTCTAGCGGGGGGGCTAAATGAGCAGTTCTTC
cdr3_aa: CASSVLAGGLNEQFF

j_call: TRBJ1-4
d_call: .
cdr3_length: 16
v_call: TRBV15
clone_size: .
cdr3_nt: TGTGCCACCAGCAGAGATGGAGGGGCAACTAATGAAAAACTGTTTTTT
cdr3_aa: CATSRDGGATNEKLFF

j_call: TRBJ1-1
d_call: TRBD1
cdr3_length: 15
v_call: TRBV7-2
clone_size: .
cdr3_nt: TGTGCCAGCAGACAGGAACAGGGGACGACCCCTGAAGCTTTCTTT
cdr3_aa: CASRQEQGTTPEAFF

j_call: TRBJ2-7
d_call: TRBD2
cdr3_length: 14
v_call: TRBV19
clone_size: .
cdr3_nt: TGTGCCAGTAGTAAGCGACTAGCGGGCTACGAGCAGTACTTC
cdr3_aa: CASSKRLAGYEQYF

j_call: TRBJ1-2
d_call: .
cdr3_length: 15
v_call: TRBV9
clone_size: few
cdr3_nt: TGTGCCAGCAGCGTAGCTAGCGGCAAGAACTATGGCTACACCTTC
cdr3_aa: CASSVASGKNYGYTF

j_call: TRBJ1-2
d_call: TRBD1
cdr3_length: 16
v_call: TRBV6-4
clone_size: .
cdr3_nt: TGTGCCAGCAGTGACCGATTTGGACAGGCTAACTATGGCTACACCTTC
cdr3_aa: CASSDRFGQANYGYTF

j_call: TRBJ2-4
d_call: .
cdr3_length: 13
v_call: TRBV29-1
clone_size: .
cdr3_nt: TGCAGCGGGCTCGGGGTAGCCAAAAACATTCAGTACTTC
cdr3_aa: CSGLGVAKNIQYF

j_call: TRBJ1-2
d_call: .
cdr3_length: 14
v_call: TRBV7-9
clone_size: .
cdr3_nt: TGTGCCAGCAGCTCGGCGACAGAGAACTATGGCTACACCTTC
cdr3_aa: CASSSATENYGYTF

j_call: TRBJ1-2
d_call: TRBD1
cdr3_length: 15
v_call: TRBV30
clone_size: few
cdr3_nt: TGTGCCTGGAGTGTACGTTCAGGGGGCTACTATGGCTACACCTTC
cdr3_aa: CAWSVRSGGYYGYTF

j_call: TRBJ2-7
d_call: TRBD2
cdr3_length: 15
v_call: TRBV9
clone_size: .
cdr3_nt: TGTGCCAGCAGCGTAGGTGACGGGGGGGACTACGAGCAGTACTTC
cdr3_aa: CASSVGDGGDYEQYF

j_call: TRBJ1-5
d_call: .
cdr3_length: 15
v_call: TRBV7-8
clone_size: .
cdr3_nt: TGTGCCAGCAGCTTAGCGGGGAGGAGCAATCAGCCCCAGCATTTT
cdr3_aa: CASSLAGRSNQPQHF